These 7 T cell receptor delta chains were all obtained from the same sample, sequenced in a study of gamma-delta T cells after stem cell transplantation. TCRdb re-processed the RT-PCR reads using CATT. The sample has more than 1,000 delta-chain clones, 3% to 4% seen once. Sample: gamma-delta T cells. The receptor source for this set is a human donor. It is not recorded whose cells these are; they may come from a transplant donor.

On this clone: Only one base separates this from a far larger clonotype, so it likely reflects a read error. The V gene is TRDV1, the J gene TRDJ1; 8 bases are shared with TRDD3. The V gene's germline CDR1 is TSWWSYY and CDR2 QGS. The CDR3 loop spans 24 amino acids. The CDR3 sequence is CAIGEYFLSNWGPANTRNTDKLIF. In DNA, the CDR3 is TGTGCTATTGGGGAATATTTCCTATCCAACTGGGGGCCGGCTAACACAAGAAACACCGATAAACTCATCTTT.

As regards this clone: A read error is likely here: a far larger clone is one base away. This sample also contains other DNA sequences that code for the same CDR3. This chain uses TRDV2 with TRDJ1; 10 bases match TRDD3. The CDR3 covers 15 residues. Germline CDR1 is GEAIGNYY and CDR2 is EKD. This CDR3 reads CACDTVGGYADKLIF. The CDR3 nucleotides are TGTGCCTGCGACACCGTAGGGGGATACGCCGATAAACTCATCTTT.

In its sample, this clone ranks as large. Different DNA sequences within this sample yield the same CDR3. The gene calls are TRDV1 and TRDJ1; 11 bases align to TRDD3. The ends lost 5 bases at V and 0 bases at J; junction bases unmatched: 29. This CDR3 comprises 24 residues. Germline V gene sequence: CDR1 TSWWSYY, CDR2 QGS. The CDR3 sequence: CALGSFPNWGIFPYITSYTDKLIF. The CDR3 DNA reads TGTGCTCTTGGGAGCTTCCCAAACTGGGGGATATTCCCCTACATAACATCGTACACCGATAAACTCATCTTT.

This clone was observed a few times. This DNA's translation differs at residue 5 from TCRdb's protein, which comes from a much larger clone; a read error is likely, and the protein shown is translated from the DNA. The gene calls are TRDV2 and TRDJ1; a possible D gene is TRDD3 (5 bases). Germline-derived CDR1 and CDR2 are GEAIGNYY and EKD. Between the trimmed V and J ends, which lost 3 bases and 4 bases, there was a span of 14 bases. CDR3 length: 14 residues. The CDR3 region is CACDAMGSLDKLIF. CDR3 in DNA: TGTGCCTGTGACGCGATGGGGTCCCTCGATAAACTCATCTTT.

A note on this clone: A read error likely explains why the TCRdb protein, taken from a much larger clone, differs from this DNA's translation at residue 9; the protein shown is translated from the DNA. The chain uses TRDV2 and TRDJ3, with 8 bases matching TRDD3. V lost 0 bases, J lost 3 bases, and 9 bases stayed unmatched. Germline CDR1 GEAIGNYY, CDR2 EKD. The CDR3 extends over 19 amino acids. DNA of the CDR3: TGTGCCTGTGACACCGCTGGGGGAAACCCGGACTGGGACACCCGACAGATGTTTTTC. Protein: CACDTAGGNPDWDTRQMFF.

Details on this clone: This probably arose from a read error, given a far larger clone one base away. The CDR3 DNA sequence: TGTGCCTGTGACACCCTACCGGGGGATACGGACACCGATAAACTCATCTTT. Translation gives CACDTLPGDTDTDKLIF. This rearrangement joins TRDV2 to TRDJ1; 10 bases map to TRDD3. The germline gives CDR1 GEAIGNYY, CDR2 EKD. This CDR3 has 17 residues. V shed 0 bases, J shed 0 bases, and the junction held 6 bases outside the gene matches.

This clone has just a few counts. For this DNA, TCRdb reports the protein of a much larger clone, which diverges at residue 7, most likely from a read error; the protein presented here is translated directly from the DNA. The chain employs TRDV1 and TRDJ4; D is perhaps TRDD3 (5 bases). Germline CDR1 TSWWSYY, CDR2 QGS. This CDR3 is 14 amino acids long. The germline V and J ends were trimmed by 0 bases and 3 bases, with 11 bases remaining between them. In DNA, the CDR3 is TGTGCTCTTGGGGAACTAGGCTGGGTCGGACCCCTGATCTTT. Amino acids: CALGELGWVGPLIF.